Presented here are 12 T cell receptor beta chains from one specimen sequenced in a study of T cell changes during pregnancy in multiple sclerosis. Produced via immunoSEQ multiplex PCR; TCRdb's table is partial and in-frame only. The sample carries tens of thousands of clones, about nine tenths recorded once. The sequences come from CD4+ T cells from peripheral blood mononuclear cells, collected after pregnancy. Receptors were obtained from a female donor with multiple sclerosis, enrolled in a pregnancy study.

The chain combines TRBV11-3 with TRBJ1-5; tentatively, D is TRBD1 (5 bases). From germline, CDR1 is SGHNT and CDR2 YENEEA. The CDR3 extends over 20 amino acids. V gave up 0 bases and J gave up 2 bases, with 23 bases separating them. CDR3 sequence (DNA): TGTGCCAGCAGCTTAGATACGGCTCCAGGGTTCGGTGTTGGCAATCAGCCCCAGCATTTT. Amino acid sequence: CASSLDTAPGFGVGNQPQHF.

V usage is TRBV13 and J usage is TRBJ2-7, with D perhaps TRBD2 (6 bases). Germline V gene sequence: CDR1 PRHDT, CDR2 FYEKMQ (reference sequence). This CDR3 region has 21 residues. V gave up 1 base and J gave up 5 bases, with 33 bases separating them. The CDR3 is CASSLEGWRMRANGRLDEQYF. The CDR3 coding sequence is TGTGCCAGCAGCTTAGAAGGCTGGAGGATGAGGGCCAACGGGAGATTGGACGAGCAGTACTTC.

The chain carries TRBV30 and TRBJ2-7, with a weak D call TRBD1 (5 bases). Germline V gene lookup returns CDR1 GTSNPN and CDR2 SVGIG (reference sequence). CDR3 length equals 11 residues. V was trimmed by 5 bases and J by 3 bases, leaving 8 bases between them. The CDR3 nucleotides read TGTGCCTGGGGGGCTAGCTACGAGCAGTACTTC. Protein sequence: CAWGASYEQYF.

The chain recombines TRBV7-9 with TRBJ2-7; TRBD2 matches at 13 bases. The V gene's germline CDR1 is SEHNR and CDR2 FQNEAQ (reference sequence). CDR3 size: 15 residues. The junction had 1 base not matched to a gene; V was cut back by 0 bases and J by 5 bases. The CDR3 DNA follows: TGTGCCAGCAGCTTAGCCGGGACTAGCGGGAACGAGCAGTACTTC. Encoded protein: CASSLAGTSGNEQYF.

The CDR3 DNA follows: TGTGCCAGTAGTTTCGGACAGGTTTACAATCAGCCCCAGCATTTT. Translation gives CASSFGQVYNQPQHF. V usage is TRBV19 and J usage is TRBJ1-5, with 7 positions matching TRBD1. V lost 5 bases to trimming and J lost 3 bases; unmatched junction nucleotides: 7. From germline, CDR1 is LNHDA and CDR2 SQIVND (reference sequence). This CDR3 is 15 amino acids long.

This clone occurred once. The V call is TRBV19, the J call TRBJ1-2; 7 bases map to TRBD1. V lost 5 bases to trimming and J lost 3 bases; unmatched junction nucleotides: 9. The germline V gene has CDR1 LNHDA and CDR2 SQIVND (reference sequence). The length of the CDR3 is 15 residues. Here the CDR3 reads CASSAGQISYYGYTF. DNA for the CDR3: TGTGCCAGTAGTGCGGGACAGATTTCTTACTATGGCTACACCTTC. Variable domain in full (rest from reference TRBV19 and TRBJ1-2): DGGITQSPKYLFRKEGQNVTLSCEQNLNHDAMYWYRQDPGQGLRLIYYSQIVNDFQKGDIAEGYSVSREKKESFPLTVTSAQKNPTAFYLCASSAGQISYYGYTFGSGTRLTVV.

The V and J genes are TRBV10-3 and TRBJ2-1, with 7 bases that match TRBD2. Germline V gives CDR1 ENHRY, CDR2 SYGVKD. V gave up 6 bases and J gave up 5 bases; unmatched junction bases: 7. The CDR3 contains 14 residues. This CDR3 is CAIRSLAANNEQFF. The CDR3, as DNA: TGTGCCATCAGGAGCCTAGCGGCAAACAATGAGCAGTTCTTC.

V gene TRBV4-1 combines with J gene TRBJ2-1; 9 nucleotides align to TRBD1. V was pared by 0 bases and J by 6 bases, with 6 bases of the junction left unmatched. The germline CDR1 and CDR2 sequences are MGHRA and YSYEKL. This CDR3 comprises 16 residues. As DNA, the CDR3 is TGCGCCAGCAGCCAAGAATGGACAGGGGTAGGCAATGAGCAGTTCTTC. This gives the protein CASSQEWTGVGNEQFF.

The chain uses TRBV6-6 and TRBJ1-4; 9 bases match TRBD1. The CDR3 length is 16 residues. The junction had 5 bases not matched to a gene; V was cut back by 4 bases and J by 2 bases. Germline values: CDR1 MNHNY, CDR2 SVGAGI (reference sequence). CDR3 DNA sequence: TGTGCCAGCAGTTCAGGACAGGGGAATACTAATGAAAAACTGTTTTTT. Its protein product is CASSSGQGNTNEKLFF.

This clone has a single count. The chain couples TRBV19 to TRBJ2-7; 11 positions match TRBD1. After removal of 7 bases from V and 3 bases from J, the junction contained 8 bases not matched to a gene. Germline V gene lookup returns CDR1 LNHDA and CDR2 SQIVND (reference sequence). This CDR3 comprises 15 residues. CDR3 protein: CASMGRGQGGYEQYF. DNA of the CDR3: TGTGCCAGTATGGGTCGGGGACAGGGGGGCTACGAGCAGTACTTC.

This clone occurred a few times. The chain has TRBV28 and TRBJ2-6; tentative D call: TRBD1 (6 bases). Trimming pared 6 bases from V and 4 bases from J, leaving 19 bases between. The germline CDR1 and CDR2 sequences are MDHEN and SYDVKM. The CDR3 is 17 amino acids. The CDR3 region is CASSVTGKPLGANVLTF. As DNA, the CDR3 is TGTGCCAGCAGCGTAACAGGGAAACCCCTCGGGGCCAACGTCCTGACTTTC.

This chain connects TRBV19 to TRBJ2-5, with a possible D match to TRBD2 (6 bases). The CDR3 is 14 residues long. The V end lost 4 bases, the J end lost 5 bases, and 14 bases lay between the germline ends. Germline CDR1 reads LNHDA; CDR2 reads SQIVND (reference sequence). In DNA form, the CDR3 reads TGTGCCAGTAGTAGTTTTGGCGGGAAGGAGACCCAGTACTTC. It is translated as CASSSFGGKETQYF.